Listed below are T cell receptor beta chains from one sample, sequenced in a study of response to subunit inactivated influenza vaccine. TCRdb called the RT-PCR reads again in MiXCR, with one record for every CDR3 protein. The data hold about 540,000 distinct CDR3 sequences, with approximately 24% observed a single time. These data were also filed under a second study, of T cells expressing NK-cell markers.

This specimen was CD4+ T cells sorted from PBMCs, taken 11 to 12 days after vaccination. These receptors were collected from a man aged 45-60 years who received an inactivated influenza vaccine. Both conserved end residues are part of each CDR3. D genes are given only for firm matches. Clone sizes are given selectively: once, few, many, or a class where the clone is expanded.

V,size,D,J,CDR3,DNA
TRBV6-1,NA,TRBD1,TRBJ2-5,CASSELDRVGAETQYF,TGTGCCAGCAGTGAGCTGGACAGGGTGGGAGCCGAGACCCAGTACTTC
TRBV12-3/TRBV12-4,NA,TRBD2,TRBJ2-2,CATQGGAGTGELFF,TGTGCCACCCAGGGAGGGGCCGGGACCGGGGAGCTGTTTTTT
TRBV18,many,TRBD1,TRBJ1-1,CASSPGQDTEAFF,TGTGCCAGCTCACCCGGACAGGACACTGAAGCTTTCTTT
TRBV10-3,NA,NA,TRBJ2-3,CAIRATTPTDTQYF,TGTGCCATCAGAGCAACCACTCCTACAGATACGCAGTATTTT
TRBV28,NA,NA,TRBJ2-7,CASRNGGQGFEQYF,TGTGCCAGCAGGAACGGGGGGCAAGGGTTCGAGCAGTACTTC
TRBV5-6,few,NA,TRBJ2-1,CASSLGTFLGYNEQFF,TGTGCCAGCAGCTTGGGAACGTTTCTGGGGTACAATGAGCAGTTCTTC
TRBV6-1,NA,TRBD2,TRBJ2-2,CASSESPLAGGRRELFF,TGTGCCAGCAGTGAATCCCCACTAGCGGGAGGACGGAGGGAGCTGTTTTTT
TRBV7-2,NA,NA,TRBJ2-6,CASSLVATHSGANVLTF,TGTGCCAGCAGCTTAGTAGCGACACACTCTGGGGCCAACGTCCTGACTTTC
TRBV6-2/TRBV6-3,few,TRBD1,TRBJ1-2,CASSALRTGLYGYTF,TGTGCCAGCAGTGCTCTACGGACAGGGCTCTATGGCTACACCTTC
TRBV12-3/TRBV12-4,few,TRBD1,TRBJ2-2,CASSKRTGITGELFF,TGTGCCAGCAGTAAGCGGACAGGGATAACCGGGGAGCTGTTTTTT
TRBV5-6,NA,TRBD2,TRBJ2-3,CASSYGRERGDTQYF,TGTGCCAGCAGCTACGGACGGGAGCGGGGAGATACGCAGTATTTT
TRBV20-1,NA,TRBD1,TRBJ1-6,CSARDMTDRVNSPLHF,TGCAGTGCTAGAGATATGACTGACAGGGTTAATTCACCCCTCCACTTT
TRBV7-2,NA,NA,TRBJ1-1,CASSLVGSQNTEAFF,TGTGCCAGCAGCTTAGTTGGCAGCCAGAACACTGAAGCTTTCTTT
TRBV29-1,NA,NA,TRBJ2-2,CSVARGNTGELFF,TGCAGCGTTGCCCGGGGGAACACCGGGGAGCTGTTTTTT
TRBV11-3,NA,NA,TRBJ2-3,CASSVTGRDTQYF,TGTGCCAGCAGCGTTACAGGGAGGGATACGCAGTATTTT
TRBV20-1,NA,TRBD1,TRBJ2-7,CSHDRGDLEQYF,TGCAGTCATGACAGGGGAGATCTCGAGCAGTACTTC
TRBV28,NA,NA,TRBJ2-1,CASLGEPSYNEQFF,TGTGCCTCCCTCGGGGAGCCCTCCTACAATGAGCAGTTCTTC
TRBV5-1,few,TRBD1,TRBJ2-5,CASSWRQGEETQYF,TGCGCCAGCAGCTGGCGACAGGGAGAAGAGACCCAGTACTTC
TRBV6-5,few,TRBD1,TRBJ2-7,CASSYARQGPHEQYF,TGTGCCAGCAGTTACGCAAGACAGGGCCCCCACGAGCAGTACTTC
TRBV20-1,few,TRBD2,TRBJ2-3,CSAGLAGKDTQYF,TGCAGTGCCGGACTAGCGGGAAAGGATACGCAGTATTTT
TRBV20-1,NA,NA,TRBJ2-7,CSAREEAVISYEQYF,TGCAGTGCTAGAGAGGAGGCAGTGATCTCCTACGAGCAGTACTTC
TRBV25-1,NA,NA,TRBJ1-5,CASSDAGRPSRNQPQHF,TGTGCCAGCAGTGACGCAGGCAGGCCCTCGAGGAATCAGCCCCAGCATTTT
TRBV5-6,many,NA,TRBJ2-7,CASSLSGYYEQYF,TGTGCCAGCAGCTTGTCCGGTTACTACGAGCAGTACTTC
TRBV6-2/TRBV6-3,few,TRBD2,TRBJ2-1,CASSQPGLAGISYNEQFF,TGTGCCAGCAGCCAACCAGGGCTAGCGGGTATCTCCTACAATGAGCAGTTCTTC
TRBV7-3,NA,NA,TRBJ2-2,CASSPRTGKSAGELFF,TGTGCCAGCAGCCCGAGAACAGGGAAGTCGGCCGGGGAGCTGTTTTTT
TRBV5-1,few,NA,TRBJ1-1,CASSTLGQTNTEAFF,TGCGCCAGCAGCACACTCGGACAGACGAACACTGAAGCTTTCTTT
TRBV24-1,NA,NA,TRBJ1-2,CATSDSQGDYGYTF,TGTGCCACCAGTGATTCACAGGGAGACTATGGCTACACCTTC
TRBV20-1,few,NA,TRBJ2-1,CSARPATRVGQFF,TGCAGTGCTAGACCTGCGACTAGGGTGGGGCAGTTCTTC
TRBV24-1,NA,NA,TRBJ2-6,CATSDGAGANVLTF,TGTGCCACCAGTGACGGAGCTGGGGCCAACGTCCTGACTTTC
TRBV6-1,many,TRBD1,TRBJ2-1,CASILDRGSYNEQFF,TGTGCCAGCATTCTGGACAGGGGGTCGTACAATGAGCAGTTCTTC
TRBV20-1,few,NA,TRBJ1-2,CSATTGSDYGYTF,TGCAGTGCTACTACAGGGTCTGACTATGGCTACACCTTC
TRBV28,NA,NA,TRBJ2-5,CASSPSRRGRHLQETQYF,TGTGCCAGCAGCCCCAGCCGAAGGGGGAGACACCTCCAAGAGACCCAGTACTTC
TRBV7-6,NA,TRBD2,TRBJ2-1,CASSSGTNEQFF,TGTGCCAGCAGCTCCGGGACTAACGAGCAGTTCTTC
TRBV18,once,NA,TRBJ2-7,CASSPRDSSSYEQYF,TGTGCCAGCTCACCAAGAGACTCCAGCTCCTACGAGCAGTACTTC
TRBV27,NA,TRBD2,TRBJ2-1,CASSYPGGYNEQFF,TGTGCGAGCAGTTATCCGGGAGGGTACAATGAGCAGTTCTTC
TRBV20-1,NA,TRBD2,TRBJ2-3,CSASGRLAGPTDTQYF,TGCAGTGCTAGTGGGAGATTAGCGGGGCCCACAGATACGCAGTATTTT
TRBV20-1,NA,NA,TRBJ1-5,CSARTDLNQPQHF,TGCAGTGCCCGGACAGACCTTAATCAGCCCCAGCATTTT
TRBV18,few,NA,TRBJ2-4,CASSPRGARGNIQYF,TGTGCCAGCTCACCAAGAGGTGCGCGGGGAAACATTCAGTACTTC
TRBV6-1,NA,NA,TRBJ1-1,CASSDYGDGKVGTEAFF,TGTGCCAGCAGTGATTATGGGGACGGGAAAGTAGGCACTGAAGCTTTCTTT
TRBV12-3/TRBV12-4,NA,TRBD2,TRBJ2-1,CASSGTRYEQFF,TGTGCCAGCAGTGGGACTAGATATGAGCAGTTCTTC
TRBV7-3,NA,NA,TRBJ1-3,CASSLTTGPGNTIYF,TGTGCCAGCAGCTTAACGACAGGTCCTGGAAACACCATATATTTT
TRBV3-1,few,NA,TRBJ1-1,CASSQDVGGGREAFF,TGTGCCAGCAGCCAAGATGTGGGGGGCGGCCGTGAAGCTTTCTTT
TRBV28,NA,NA,TRBJ2-3,CASSLPTAWGTDTQYF,TGTGCCAGCAGTTTACCGACGGCCTGGGGCACAGATACGCAGTATTTT
TRBV5-1,many,NA,TRBJ2-7,CASSLPGPGREQYF,TGCGCCAGCAGCCTACCAGGGCCCGGCCGTGAGCAGTACTTC
TRBV18,NA,TRBD1,TRBJ2-7,CASSPGTEAYEQYF,TGTGCCAGCTCACCGGGGACAGAAGCCTACGAGCAGTACTTC
TRBV28,few,TRBD1,TRBJ2-2,CAIQGADTGELFF,TGTGCCATCCAGGGGGCGGACACCGGGGAGCTGTTTTTT
TRBV3-1,NA,TRBD2,TRBJ2-7,CASSQASGKPYEQYF,TGTGCCAGCAGCCAGGCTAGCGGGAAGCCCTACGAGCAGTACTTC
TRBV12-3/TRBV12-4,many,TRBD1,TRBJ2-3,CASSRGQGGPTDTQYF,TGTGCCAGCAGCCGCGGACAGGGGGGACCCACAGATACGCAGTATTTT
TRBV24-1,many,NA,TRBJ2-3,CATSDPGRRGTDTQYF,TGTGCCACCAGTGACCCCGGACGGCGGGGCACAGATACGCAGTATTTT